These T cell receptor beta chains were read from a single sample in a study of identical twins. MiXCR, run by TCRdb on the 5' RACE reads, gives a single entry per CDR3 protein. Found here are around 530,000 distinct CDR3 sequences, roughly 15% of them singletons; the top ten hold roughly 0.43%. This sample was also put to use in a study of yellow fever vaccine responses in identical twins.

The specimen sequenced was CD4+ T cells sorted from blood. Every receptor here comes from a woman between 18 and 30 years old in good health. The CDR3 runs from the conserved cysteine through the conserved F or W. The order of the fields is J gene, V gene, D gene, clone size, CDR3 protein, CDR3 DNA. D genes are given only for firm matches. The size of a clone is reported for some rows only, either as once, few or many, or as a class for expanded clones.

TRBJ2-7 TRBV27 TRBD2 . CASRPTLAGPYEQYF TGTGCCAGCAGACCGACTTTAGCGGGCCCCTACGAGCAGTACTTC
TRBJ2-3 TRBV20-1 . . CSAITQEWAAGTQYF TGCAGTGCCATAACACAGGAGTGGGCGGCGGGTACGCAGTATTTT
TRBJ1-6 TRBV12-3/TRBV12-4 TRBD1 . CASSLTDREYSPLHF TGTGCCAGCAGTTTGACGGACAGGGAGTATTCACCCCTCCACTTT
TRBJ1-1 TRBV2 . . CASSERPRVMNTEAFF TGTGCCAGCAGTGAAAGACCCAGGGTAATGAACACTGAAGCTTTCTTT
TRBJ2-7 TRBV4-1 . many CASSQANGQAYYEQYF TGCGCCAGCAGCCAAGCCAATGGCCAGGCATACTACGAGCAGTACTTC
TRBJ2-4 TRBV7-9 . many CASSLDGRKNIQYF TGTGCCAGCAGCTTAGATGGACGGAAAAACATTCAGTACTTC
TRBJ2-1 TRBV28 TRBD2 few CASSFPTSGGNEQFF TGTGCCAGCAGTTTTCCGACTAGCGGGGGCAATGAGCAGTTCTTC
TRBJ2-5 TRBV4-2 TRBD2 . CASSQPQLAGRETQYF TGTGCCAGCAGCCAACCCCAACTAGCGGGGAGAGAGACCCAGTACTTC
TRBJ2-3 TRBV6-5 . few CASSYSGLRTDTQYF TGTGCCAGCAGTTACTCGGGACTTCGCACAGATACGCAGTATTTT
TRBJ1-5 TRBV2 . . CASRTEAQPQHF TGTGCCAGCAGGACAGAAGCTCAGCCCCAGCATTTT
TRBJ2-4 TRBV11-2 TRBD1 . CASSLAQGPKNIQYF TGTGCCAGCAGCTTGGCACAGGGGCCAAAAAACATTCAGTACTTC
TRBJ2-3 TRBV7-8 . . CASSRLRTASTDTQYF TGTGCCAGCAGCCGTCTTAGAACCGCTAGCACAGATACGCAGTATTTT
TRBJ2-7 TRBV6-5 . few CASRGLRPGSSYEQYF TGTGCCAGCAGAGGCTTACGCCCCGGGAGCTCCTACGAGCAGTACTTC
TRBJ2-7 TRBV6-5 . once CASSPIAVRISYEQYF TGTGCCAGCAGTCCCATAGCGGTGCGAATCAGCTACGAGCAGTACTTC
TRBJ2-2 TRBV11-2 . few CASSSRQVNTGELFF TGTGCCAGCAGCTCCAGACAGGTTAACACCGGGGAGCTGTTTTTT
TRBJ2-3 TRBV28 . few CASIGVETYGTDTQYF TGTGCCAGCATTGGGGTGGAGACCTACGGCACAGATACGCAGTATTTT
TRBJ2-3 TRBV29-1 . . CSVPDGGGDTQYF TGCAGCGTTCCAGACGGGGGTGGAGATACGCAGTATTTT
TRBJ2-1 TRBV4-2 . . CASSQDPPGHPSYNEQFF TGTGCCAGCAGCCAGGATCCACCGGGACACCCCTCCTACAATGAGCAGTTCTTC
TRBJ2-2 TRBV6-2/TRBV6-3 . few CATVDSANTGELFF TGTGCCACCGTGGACTCAGCGAACACCGGGGAGCTGTTTTTT
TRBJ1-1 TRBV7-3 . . CASREAVNTEAFF TGTGCCAGCAGGGAGGCGGTGAACACTGAAGCTTTCTTT
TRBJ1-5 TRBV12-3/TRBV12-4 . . CASSPLAAGVYNQPQHF TGTGCCAGCAGTCCCCTGGCCGCAGGGGTGTACAATCAGCCCCAGCATTTT
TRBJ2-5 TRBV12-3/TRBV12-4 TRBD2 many CASSVGGGASSQYF TGTGCCAGCAGTGTCGGGGGGGGGGCGTCGAGCCAGTACTTC
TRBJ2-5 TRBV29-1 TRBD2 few CSVELSGGRKTQYF TGCAGCGTTGAATTATCGGGGGGACGGAAGACCCAGTACTTC
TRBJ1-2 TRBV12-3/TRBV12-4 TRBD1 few CASSLDRGYVNGYTF TGTGCCAGCAGTTTGGACAGGGGGTATGTCAATGGCTACACCTTC
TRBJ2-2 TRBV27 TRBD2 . CASRGGFTGELFF TGTGCCAGCCGGGGGGGGTTCACCGGGGAGCTGTTTTTT
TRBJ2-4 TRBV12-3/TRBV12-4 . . CASSLSTVENIQYF TGTGCCAGCAGTTTAAGTACAGTAGAAAACATTCAGTACTTC
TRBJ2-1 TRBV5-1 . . CASSEGGGSYNEQFF TGCGCCAGCAGCGAGGGGGGGGGCTCCTACAATGAGCAGTTCTTC
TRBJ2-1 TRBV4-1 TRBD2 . CASSHSASGSGPVF TGCGCCAGCAGCCACTCGGCTAGCGGGAGCGGTCCGGTCTTC
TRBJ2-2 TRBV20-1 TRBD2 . CSAPRTSGGTGELFF TGCAGTGCTCCCCGGACTAGCGGGGGGACCGGGGAGCTGTTTTTT
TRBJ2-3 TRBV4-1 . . CASSQDRGGDRTDTQYF TGCGCCAGCAGCCAAGATCGAGGAGGGGACCGCACAGATACGCAGTATTTT
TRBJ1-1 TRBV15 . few CATSSLGPGSEAFF TGTGCCACCAGCTCTTTGGGTCCCGGGAGTGAAGCTTTCTTT
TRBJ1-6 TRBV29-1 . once CSVEDRHNSPLHF TGCAGCGTTGAAGATCGACACAATTCACCCCTCCACTTT
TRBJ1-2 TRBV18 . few CASSPLAGTAESYGSYTF TGTGCCAGCTCACCACTGGCCGGGACGGCGGAATCCTATGGTAGCTACACCTTC
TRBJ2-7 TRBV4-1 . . CASSQDPWGRYEQYF TGCGCCAGCAGCCAAGACCCATGGGGTCGATACGAGCAGTACTTC
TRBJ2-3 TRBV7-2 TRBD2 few CASSLELAGRASAQYF TGTGCCAGCAGCTTGGAACTAGCGGGTCGAGCTAGTGCTCAGTATTTT
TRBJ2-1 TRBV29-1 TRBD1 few CSVEDGTGGNEQFF TGCAGCGTTGAAGATGGGACAGGGGGGAATGAGCAGTTCTTC
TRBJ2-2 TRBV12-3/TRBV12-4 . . CASSPRGLAGELFF TGTGCCAGCAGTCCCCGGGGGCTCGCCGGGGAGCTGTTTTTT
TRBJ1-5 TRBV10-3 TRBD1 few CAIRGQGWDQPQHF TGTGCCATCCGAGGACAGGGTTGGGATCAGCCCCAGCATTTT
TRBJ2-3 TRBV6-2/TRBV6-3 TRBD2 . CASSYLAGGPPDTQYF TGTGCCAGCAGTTACCTAGCGGGAGGGCCCCCAGATACGCAGTATTTT
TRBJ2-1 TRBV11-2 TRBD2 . CASSRGLAGGIEQFF TGTGCCAGCAGCCGGGGACTAGCGGGAGGTATTGAGCAGTTCTTC